What follows are 15 T cell receptor beta chains derived from one specimen sequenced in a study of beta chain features in type 1 diabetes. The entirety of the isolated RNA underwent reverse transcription, so expressed TCRB transcripts were sequenced. Profiling relied on immunoSEQ multiplex PCR, and the TCRdb table lists in-frame clones only, not all of them. In the table there are under 45,000 clones, roughly 50% of which are singletons. The sequencing sample was made of stem cell memory CD4+ T cells from blood. The receptors come from a woman aged 25 to 45 in good health.

V and J are TRBV2 and TRBJ2-1; TRBD2 aligns across 10 bases. Germline V gene sequence: CDR1 SNHLY, CDR2 FYNNEI. CDR3 length: 14 amino acids. Trimming cost V 7 bases and J 6 bases; bases outside gene matches: 6. CDR3 protein: CASTPGTSANEQFF. The CDR3 DNA is TGTGCCAGCACTCCAGGGACTAGCGCCAATGAGCAGTTCTTC.

This chain joins TRBV30 and TRBJ2-3; TRBD2 agrees at 7 bases. CDR1 GTSNPN and CDR2 SVGIG come from the germline V gene (reference sequence). V lost 3 bases, J lost 5 bases, and 8 bases stayed unmatched. The CDR3 totals 14 residues. The CDR3: CAWSLAAPGDTQYF. The CDR3 DNA follows: TGTGCCTGGAGCCTAGCGGCCCCGGGAGATACGCAGTATTTT.

J is TRBJ1-1 and V is TRBV18, with 12 bases identical to TRBD1. Germline V gives CDR1 KGHSH, CDR2 LQKENI. The CDR3 contains 15 residues. The junction had 1 base not matched to a gene; V was cut back by 1 base and J by 4 bases. The DNA of the CDR3 is TGTGCCAGCTCACCACAGGGACAGGGGGCCACTGAAGCTTTCTTT. Encoded protein: CASSPQGQGATEAFF.

This chain joins TRBV19 and TRBJ1-5, with D possibly being TRBD1 (5 bases). CDR3 length: 14 amino acids. The V and J ends lost 7 bases and 4 bases respectively, with 14 bases between them. CDR1 and CDR2 from the germline V gene are LNHDA and SQIVND (reference sequence). The CDR3 coding sequence is TGTGCCAGTACCCATGGCGGGGGAAATCAGCCCCAGCATTTT. Protein: CASTHGGGNQPQHF. Supplemented by reference TRBV19 and TRBJ1-5, the full variable domain reads DGGITQSPKYLFRKEGQNVTLSCEQNLNHDAMYWYRQDPGQGLRLIYYSQIVNDFQKGDIAEGYSVSREKKESFPLTVTSAQKNPTAFYLCASTHGGGNQPQHFGDGTRLSIL.

This clone has only a few counts. The chain joins TRBV30 to TRBJ2-1; 9 nucleotides match TRBD1. There are 14 residues in the CDR3. V gave up 1 base and J gave up 8 bases; unmatched junction bases: 6. Germline values: CDR1 GTSNPN, CDR2 SVGIG (reference sequence). The CDR3 DNA is TGTGCCTGGAGTGGAACAGGGGGCCTAGATGAGCAGTTCTTC. This gives the protein CAWSGTGGLDEQFF.

This clone has a handful of counts. The genes are TRBV19 and TRBJ2-6; D is uncertain. V lost 4 bases, J lost 4 bases, and 2 bases lay in between. In germline, CDR1 is LNHDA, CDR2 SQIVND (reference sequence). This CDR3 region has 12 residues. CDR3 nucleotides: TGTGCCAGTAGTACGGGGGCCAACGTCCTGACTTTC. Protein: CASSTGANVLTF.

V gene TRBV10-3 combines with J gene TRBJ1-3; D may be TRBD1 (6 bases). This CDR3 has 16 amino acids. Germline V CDR1 and CDR2: ENHRY, SYGVKD. Trimming left V 6 bases short and J 0 bases short, with 15 bases between. This chain's CDR3 is CAISPGQPSSGNTIYF. DNA for the CDR3: TGTGCCATCAGCCCTGGACAGCCAAGCTCTGGAAACACCATATATTTT.

Only a few counts were recorded for this clone. The V call is TRBV29-1, the J call TRBJ1-4; D possibly corresponds to TRBD1 (6 bases). This CDR3 is built from 12 residues. V gave up 5 bases and J gave up 8 bases, with 12 bases separating them. Germline V gene data show CDR1 as SQVTM and CDR2 as ANQGSEA. The DNA for the CDR3 is TGCAGCGTTTCAGGGGTCCAGGAAAAACTGTTTTTT. As protein: CSVSGVQEKLFF. Together with reference TRBV29-1 and TRBJ1-4, the CDR3 gives the full variable domain: SAVISQKPSRDICQRGTSLTIQCQVDSQVTMMFWYRQQPGQSLTLIATANQGSEATYESGFVIDKFPISRPNLTFSTLTVSNMSPEDSSIYLCSVSGVQEKLFFGSGTQLSVL.

For the CDR3, the DNA is TGTGCCAGCAGCCCGACTCACAGCACAGATACGCAGTATTTT. Its translation is CASSPTHSTDTQYF. The chain uses TRBV7-3 and TRBJ2-3; D is uncertain. Germline-derived CDR1 and CDR2 are SGHTA and FQGTGA. Trimming pared 5 bases from V and 0 bases from J, leaving 9 bases between. The CDR3 has 14 residues.

This clone was seen more than once but under ten times. CDR3 in DNA: TGCGCCAGCAGCCAACCGGACAGGGGAAGAACCGGGGAGCTGTTTTTT. Translating gives CASSQPDRGRTGELFF. The rearrangement joins TRBV4-3 to TRBJ2-2; 9 bases line up with TRBD1. CDR1 and CDR2 from the germline V gene are LGHNA and YSLEER. The CDR3 covers 16 residues. Losses at the gene ends were 2 bases for V and 5 bases for J; bases not matched to a gene: 6.

J is TRBJ2-5 and V is TRBV7-3; 10 bases align to TRBD1. The J call may be wrong; the DNA end is better matched by TRBJ2-7. The germline CDR1 and CDR2 sequences are SGHTA and FQGTGA. This CDR3 region has 15 residues. The CDR3 DNA is TGTGCCAGCAGCTTGGACGGGACAGGGGTCTACGAGCAGTACTTC. Translating it yields CASSLDGTGVYEQYF.

The chain has TRBV9 and TRBJ2-5; 8 nucleotides line up with TRBD1. The CDR3 consists of 16 residues. With 4 bases clipped from V and 5 bases from J, the junction kept 13 bases outside the gene matches. The germline gives CDR1 SGDLS, CDR2 YYNGEE. The CDR3 DNA reads TGTGCCAGCAGCCCTCGTCCCGGGACAGGATTGGAGACCCAGTACTTC. It specifies CASSPRPGTGLETQYF. Using reference TRBV9 and TRBJ2-5 for the parts outside the CDR3, the full variable domain is DSGVTQTPKHLITATGQRVTLRCSPRSGDLSVYWYQQSLDQGLQFLIQYYNGEERAKGNILERFSAQQFPDLHSELNLSSLELGDSALYFCASSPRPGTGLETQYFGPGTRLLVL.

The chain joins TRBV5-1 to TRBJ2-5, with D tentatively TRBD1 (5 bases). Looked up from germline, CDR1 is SGHRS and CDR2 is YFSETQ. The germline V and J ends were trimmed by 6 bases and 5 bases, with 11 bases remaining between them. The CDR3 consists of 12 residues. Written as DNA, the CDR3 is TGCGCCAGCACCCAGGGCGAGGAGACCCAGTACTTC. Its translation: CASTQGEETQYF.

The V gene is TRBV28, the J gene TRBJ1-5; no firm D call. The V end was cut by 4 bases, the J end by 5 bases, with 12 bases between. The CDR3 contains 14 residues. Germline V gene sequence: CDR1 MDHEN, CDR2 SYDVKM. The CDR3 here is CASSSPGHHQPQHF. DNA of the CDR3: TGTGCCAGCAGTTCCCCAGGTCATCATCAGCCCCAGCATTTT. Looking up the rest from reference TRBV28 and TRBJ1-5 gives the full variable domain: DVKVTQSSRYLVKRTGEKVFLECVQDMDHENMFWYRQDPGLGLRLIYFSYDVKMKEKGDIPEGYSVSREKKERFSLILESASTNQTSMYLCASSSPGHHQPQHFGDGTRLSIL.

The chain combines TRBV4-1 with TRBJ2-1, with TRBD2 matching over 9 bases. Trimming at V came to 0 bases and at J to 10 bases, leaving 13 bases not matched to a gene. The CDR3 has 17 amino acids. The V gene's germline CDR1 is MGHRA and CDR2 YSYEKL. The CDR3 bases are TGCGCCAGCAGCCAAGAAGAGAGGCTAGCGGGGAGGCAAGAGCAGTTCTTC. Translated, it gives CASSQEERLAGRQEQFF.